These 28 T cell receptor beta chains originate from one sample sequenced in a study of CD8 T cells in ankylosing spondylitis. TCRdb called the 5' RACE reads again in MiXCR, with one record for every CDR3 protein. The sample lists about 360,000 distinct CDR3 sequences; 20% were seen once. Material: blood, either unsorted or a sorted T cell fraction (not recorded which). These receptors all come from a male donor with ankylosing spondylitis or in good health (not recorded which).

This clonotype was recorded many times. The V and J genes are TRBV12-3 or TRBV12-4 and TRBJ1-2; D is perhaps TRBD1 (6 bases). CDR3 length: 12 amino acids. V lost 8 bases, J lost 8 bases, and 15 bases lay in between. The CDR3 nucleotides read TGTGCCAGCCCGAACGGCAGGGGCGGCTACACCTTC. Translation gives CASPNGRGGYTF.

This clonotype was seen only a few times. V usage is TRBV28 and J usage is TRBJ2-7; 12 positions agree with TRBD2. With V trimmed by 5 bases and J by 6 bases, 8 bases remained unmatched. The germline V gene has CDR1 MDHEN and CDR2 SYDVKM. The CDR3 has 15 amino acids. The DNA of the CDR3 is TGTGCCAGCAGTCCTAGCGGGGGGGCTAGTAGCGAGCAGTACTTC. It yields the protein CASSPSGGASSEQYF.

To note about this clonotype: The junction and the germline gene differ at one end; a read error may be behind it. The DNA for the CDR3 is TGCAGTGCTAGAGATCAGGACAGGGGGTCCTACGAGCGGTACTTC. Translated: CSARDQDRGSYERYF. V and J are TRBV20-1 and TRBJ2-7; 10 bases align to TRBD1. CDR1 is DFQATT, CDR2 SNEGSKA, per germline (reference sequence). This CDR3 region has 15 residues.

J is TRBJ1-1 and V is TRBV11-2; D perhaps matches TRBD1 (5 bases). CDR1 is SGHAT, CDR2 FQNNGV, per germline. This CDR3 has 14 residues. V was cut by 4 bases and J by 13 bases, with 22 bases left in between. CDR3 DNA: TGTGCCAGCAGCTCAACCGGGTCCCCCCGGGGGGTTTTCTTT. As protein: CASSSTGSPRGVFF.

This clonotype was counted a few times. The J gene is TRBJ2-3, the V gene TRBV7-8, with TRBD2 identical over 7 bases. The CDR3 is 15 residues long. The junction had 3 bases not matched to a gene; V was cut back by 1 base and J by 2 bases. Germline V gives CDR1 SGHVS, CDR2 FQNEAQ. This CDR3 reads CASSLDGGYTDTQYF. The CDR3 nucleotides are TGTGCCAGCAGCTTAGACGGGGGGTACACAGATACGCAGTATTTT.

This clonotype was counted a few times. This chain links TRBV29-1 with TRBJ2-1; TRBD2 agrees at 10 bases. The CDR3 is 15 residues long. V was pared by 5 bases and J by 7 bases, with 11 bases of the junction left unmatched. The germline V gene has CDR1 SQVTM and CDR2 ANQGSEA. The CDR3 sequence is CSVPGASGGWNEQFF. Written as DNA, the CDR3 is TGCAGCGTTCCCGGGGCTAGCGGGGGTTGGAATGAGCAGTTCTTC.

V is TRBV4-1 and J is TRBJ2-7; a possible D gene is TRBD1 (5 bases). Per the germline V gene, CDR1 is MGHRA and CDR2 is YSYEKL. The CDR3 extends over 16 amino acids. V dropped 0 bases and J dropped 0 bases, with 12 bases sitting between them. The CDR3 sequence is CASSQEGRESSYEQYF. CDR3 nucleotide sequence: TGCGCCAGCAGCCAAGAGGGCAGGGAAAGCTCCTACGAGCAGTACTTC.

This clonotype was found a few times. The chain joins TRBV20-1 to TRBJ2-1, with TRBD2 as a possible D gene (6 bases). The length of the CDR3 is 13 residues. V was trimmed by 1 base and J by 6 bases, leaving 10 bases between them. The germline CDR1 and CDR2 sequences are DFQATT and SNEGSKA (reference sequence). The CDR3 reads CSARGTMGNEQFF. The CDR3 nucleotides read TGCAGTGCTAGAGGGACTATGGGCAATGAGCAGTTCTTC.

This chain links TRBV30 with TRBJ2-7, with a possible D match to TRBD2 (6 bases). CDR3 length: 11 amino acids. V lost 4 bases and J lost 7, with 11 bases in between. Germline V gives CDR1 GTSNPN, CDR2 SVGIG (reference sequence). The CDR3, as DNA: TGTGCCTGGAATTATGGGGGGGAGCAGTACTTC. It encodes CAWNYGGEQYF.

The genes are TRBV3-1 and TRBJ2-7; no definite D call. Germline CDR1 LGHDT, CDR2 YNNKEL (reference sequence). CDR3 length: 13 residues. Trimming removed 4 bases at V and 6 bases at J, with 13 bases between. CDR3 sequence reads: CASSRGPGSEQYF. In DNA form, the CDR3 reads TGTGCCAGCAGCCGCGGACCAGGCTCCGAGCAGTACTTC.

DNA of the CDR3: TGTGCCAGCAGCTCAAATTCGGACAATGAGCAGTTCTTC. Its translation: CASSSNSDNEQFF. V usage is TRBV7-9 and J usage is TRBJ2-1; D is uncertain. Looked up from germline, CDR1 is SEHNR and CDR2 is FQNEAQ (reference sequence). The CDR3 has 13 residues. V was clipped by 4 bases and J by 5 bases, with 9 bases between them. Together with reference TRBV7-9 and TRBJ2-1, the CDR3 gives the full variable domain: DTGVSQNPRHKITKRGQNVTFRCDPISEHNRLYWYRQTLGQGPEFLTYFQNEAQLEKSRLLSDRFSAERPKGSFSTLEIQRTEQGDSAMYLCASSSNSDNEQFFGPGTRLTVL.

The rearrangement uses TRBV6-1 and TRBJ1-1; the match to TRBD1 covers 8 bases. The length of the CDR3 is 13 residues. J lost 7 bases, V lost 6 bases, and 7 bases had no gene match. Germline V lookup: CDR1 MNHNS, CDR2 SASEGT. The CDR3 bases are TGTGCCAGCAGGGCTACAGGGGGAGGTGAAGCTTTCTTT. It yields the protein CASRATGGGEAFF.

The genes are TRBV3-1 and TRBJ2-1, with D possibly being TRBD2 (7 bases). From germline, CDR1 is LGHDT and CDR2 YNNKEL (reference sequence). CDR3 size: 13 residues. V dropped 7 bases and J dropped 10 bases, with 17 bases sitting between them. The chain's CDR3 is CASKGGGPKEQFF. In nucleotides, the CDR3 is TGTGCCAGCAAAGGGGGGGGGCCAAAAGAGCAGTTCTTC.

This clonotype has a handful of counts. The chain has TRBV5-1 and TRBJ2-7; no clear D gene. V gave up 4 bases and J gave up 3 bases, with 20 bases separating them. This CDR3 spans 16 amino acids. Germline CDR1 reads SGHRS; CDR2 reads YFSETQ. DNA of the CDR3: TGCGCCAGCAGCCTCCTGGACGGCCTGGGCCTCTACGAGCAGTACTTC. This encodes CASSLLDGLGLYEQYF. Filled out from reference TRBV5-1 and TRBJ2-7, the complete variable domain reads KAGVTQTPRYLIKTRGQQVTLSCSPISGHRSVSWYQQTPGQGLQFLFEYFSETQRNKGNFPGRFSGRQFSNSRSEMNVSTLELGDSALYLCASSLLDGLGLYEQYFGPGTRLTVT.

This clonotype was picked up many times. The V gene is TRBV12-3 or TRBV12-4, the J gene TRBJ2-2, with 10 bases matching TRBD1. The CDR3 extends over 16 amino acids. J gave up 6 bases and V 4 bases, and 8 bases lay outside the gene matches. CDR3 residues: CASSWSRDRGAGELFF. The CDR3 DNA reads TGTGCCAGCAGTTGGAGTAGGGACAGGGGAGCCGGGGAGCTGTTTTTT.

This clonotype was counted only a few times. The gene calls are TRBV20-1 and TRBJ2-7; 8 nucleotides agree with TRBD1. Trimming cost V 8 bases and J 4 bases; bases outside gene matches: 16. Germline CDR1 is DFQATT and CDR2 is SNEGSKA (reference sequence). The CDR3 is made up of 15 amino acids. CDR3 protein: CSCTQGVSGIYEQYF. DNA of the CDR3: TGCAGTTGTACACAGGGGGTCTCTGGAATATACGAGCAGTACTTC.

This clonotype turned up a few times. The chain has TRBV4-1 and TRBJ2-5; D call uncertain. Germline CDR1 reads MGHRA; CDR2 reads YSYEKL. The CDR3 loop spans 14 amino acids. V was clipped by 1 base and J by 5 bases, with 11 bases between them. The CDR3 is CASSQVLWMETQYF. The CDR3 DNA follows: TGCGCCAGCAGCCAAGTCTTGTGGATGGAGACCCAGTACTTC.

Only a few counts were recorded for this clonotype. The DNA of the CDR3 is TGTGCCACCAGCCCCTACAACGGGGCGGTTGACGAGCAGTACTTC. Protein product: CATSPYNGAVDEQYF. The chain links TRBV15 to TRBJ2-7; D tentatively reads TRBD1 or TRBD2 (5 bases each). V was cut by 5 bases and J by 5 bases, with 19 bases left in between. CDR3 size: 15 residues. The germline V gene has CDR1 LNHNV and CDR2 YYDKDF (reference sequence).

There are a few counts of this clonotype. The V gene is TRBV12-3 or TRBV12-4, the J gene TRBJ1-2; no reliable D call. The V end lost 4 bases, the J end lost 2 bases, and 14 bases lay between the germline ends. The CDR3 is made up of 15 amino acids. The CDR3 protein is CASSSLVEGNYGYTF. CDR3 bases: TGTGCCAGCAGTTCTTTAGTTGAAGGGAACTATGGCTACACCTTC.

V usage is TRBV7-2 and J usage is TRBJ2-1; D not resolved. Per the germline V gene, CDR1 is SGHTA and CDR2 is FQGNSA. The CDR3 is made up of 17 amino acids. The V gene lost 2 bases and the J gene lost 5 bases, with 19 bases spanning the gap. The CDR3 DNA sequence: TGTGCCAGCAGCTTACGCAAGGGTGGGTATTACGACAATGAGCAGTTCTTC. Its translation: CASSLRKGGYYDNEQFF.

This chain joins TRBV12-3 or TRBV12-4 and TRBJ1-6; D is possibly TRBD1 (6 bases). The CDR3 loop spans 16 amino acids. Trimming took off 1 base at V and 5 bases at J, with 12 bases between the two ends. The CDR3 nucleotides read TGTGCCAGCAGTTTAGGGGGGGACAAAAATAATTCACCCCTCCACTTT. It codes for CASSLGGDKNNSPLHF.

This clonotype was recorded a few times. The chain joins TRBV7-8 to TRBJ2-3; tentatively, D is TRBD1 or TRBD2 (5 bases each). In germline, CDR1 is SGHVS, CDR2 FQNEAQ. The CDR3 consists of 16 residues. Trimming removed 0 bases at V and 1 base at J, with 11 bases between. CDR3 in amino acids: CASSLATGTGTDTQYF. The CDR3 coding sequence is TGTGCCAGCAGCTTAGCGACCGGGACCGGCACAGATACGCAGTATTTT.

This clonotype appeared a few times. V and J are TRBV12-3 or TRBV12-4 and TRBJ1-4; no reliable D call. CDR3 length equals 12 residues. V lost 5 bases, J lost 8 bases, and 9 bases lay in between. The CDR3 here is CASSKTWEKLFF. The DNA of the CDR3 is TGTGCCAGCAGTAAGACTTGGGAAAAACTGTTTTTT.

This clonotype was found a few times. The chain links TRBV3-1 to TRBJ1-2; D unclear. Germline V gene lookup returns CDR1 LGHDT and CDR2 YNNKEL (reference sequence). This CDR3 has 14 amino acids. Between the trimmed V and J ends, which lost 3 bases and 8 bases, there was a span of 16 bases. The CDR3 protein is CASSHLREYHGYTF. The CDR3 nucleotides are TGTGCCAGCAGCCATCTTCGGGAGTATCACGGCTACACCTTC.

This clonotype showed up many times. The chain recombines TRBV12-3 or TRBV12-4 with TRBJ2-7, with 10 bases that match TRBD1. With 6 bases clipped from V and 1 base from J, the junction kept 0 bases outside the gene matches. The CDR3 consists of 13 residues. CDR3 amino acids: CASRGQGSYEQYF. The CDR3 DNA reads TGTGCCAGCAGGGGACAGGGGTCCTACGAGCAGTACTTC.

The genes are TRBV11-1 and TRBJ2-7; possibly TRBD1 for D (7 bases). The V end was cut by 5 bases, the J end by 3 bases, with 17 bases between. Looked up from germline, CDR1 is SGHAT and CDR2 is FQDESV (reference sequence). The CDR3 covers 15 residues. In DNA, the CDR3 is TGTGCCAGCAGCCCAAGGAGGGGGCAAGACTACGAGCAGTACTTC. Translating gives CASSPRRGQDYEQYF.

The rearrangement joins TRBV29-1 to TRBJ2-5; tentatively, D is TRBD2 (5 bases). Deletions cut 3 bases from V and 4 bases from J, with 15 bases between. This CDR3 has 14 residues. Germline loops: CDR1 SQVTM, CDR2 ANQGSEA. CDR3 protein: CSVEGRPEGETQYF. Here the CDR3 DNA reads TGCAGCGTTGAGGGCAGACCCGAGGGAGAGACCCAGTACTTC.

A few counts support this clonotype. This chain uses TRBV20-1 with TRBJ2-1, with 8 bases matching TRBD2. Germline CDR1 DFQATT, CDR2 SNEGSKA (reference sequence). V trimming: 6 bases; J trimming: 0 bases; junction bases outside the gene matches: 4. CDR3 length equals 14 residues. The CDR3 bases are TGCAGTGCCATCGGGACTAGCTCCTACAATGAGCAGTTCTTC. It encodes CSAIGTSSYNEQFF.